Listed here are 22 T cell receptor beta chains from one sample, sequenced in a study of Ad26.COV2.S vaccination and SARS-CoV-2 variants. Method: immunoSEQ multiplex PCR; TCRdb's copy keeps in-frame clones and lacks some. The repertoire includes 440,000 or so clones, around 91% of them detected once, and less than 4.5% sits in the top ten. Treatment in this sample: around 19 received Ad26.COV2.S at low or high dose, single or two shots; about 5 received placebo; per-sample allocation not given. Day 63 following the first vaccine or placebo injection was when the samples were taken. The specimen was peripheral blood, collected in a trial of Ad26.COV2.S vaccine versus placebo. The receptors were sampled from a person aged 18-65 years who received the Ad26.COV2.S COVID-19 vaccine or a placebo.

The rearrangement joins TRBV11-2 to TRBJ2-1; 9 nucleotides line up with TRBD2. This CDR3 comprises 16 residues. CDR1 and CDR2 (germline): SGHAT, FQNNGV. V shed 4 bases and J 8 bases; nucleotides not matched to a gene: 12. The DNA of the CDR3 is TGTGCCAGCAGCTCCGGGACTAGCTTAACAAGCTATGAGCAGTTCTTC. It is translated as CASSSGTSLTSYEQFF. Full variable domain (remainder filled in from reference TRBV11-2 and TRBJ2-1): EAGVAQSPRYKIIEKRQSVAFWCNPISGHATLYWYQQILGQGPKLLIQFQNNGVVDDSQLPKDRFSAERLKGVDSTLKIQPAKLEDSAVYLCASSSGTSLTSYEQFFGPGTRLTVL.

The chain has TRBV19 and TRBJ2-1, with 7 bases aligning to TRBD2. CDR1 and CDR2 (germline): LNHDA, SQIVND (reference sequence). This CDR3 region has 14 residues. V lost 5 bases and J lost 5; bases outside the gene matches: 6. The CDR3 is CASSGRDYNNEQFF. For the CDR3, the DNA is TGTGCCAGTAGTGGCCGGGACTACAACAATGAGCAGTTCTTC.

This rearrangement joins TRBV30 to TRBJ2-7, with 7 bases that match TRBD1. J was trimmed by 0 bases and V by 5 bases; bases with no gene match: 7. The CDR3 runs 14 residues. Per the germline V gene, CDR1 is GTSNPN and CDR2 is SVGIG (reference sequence). The chain's CDR3 is CAWEPGQSSYEQYF. In DNA form, the CDR3 reads TGTGCCTGGGAACCGGGACAGAGCTCCTACGAGCAGTACTTC.

The chain combines TRBV5-4 with TRBJ2-2; TRBD1 aligns across 11 bases. The CDR3 covers 16 residues. The germline V gene has CDR1 SGHNT and CDR2 YYREEE (reference sequence). The J segment lost 5 bases and the V segment lost 4 bases, leaving 7 bases of the junction unmatched. CDR3 in amino acids: CASSEDRGLDTGELFF. DNA of the CDR3: TGTGCCAGCAGCGAGGACAGGGGGCTTGATACCGGGGAGCTGTTTTTT.

The J gene is TRBJ1-1, the V gene TRBV6-2 or TRBV6-3; 7 nucleotides agree with TRBD1. The CDR3 has 14 amino acids. V was clipped by 6 bases and J by 1 base; unmatched bases: 5. Germline V gives CDR1 MNHEY, CDR2 SVGEGT. CDR3 loop: CASSRRTGNTEAFF. The CDR3 DNA reads as TGTGCCAGCAGCCGCCGGACAGGGAACACTGAAGCTTTCTTT.

The chain recombines TRBV4-3 with TRBJ2-1; 10 bases are shared with TRBD2. V shed 0 bases, J shed 6 bases, and the junction held 2 bases outside the gene matches. Germline CDR1 and CDR2: LGHNA and YSLEER. The CDR3 is 15 residues long. CDR3 amino acids: CASSQEPSGSNEQFF. The DNA of the CDR3 is TGCGCCAGCAGCCAAGAGCCTAGCGGGAGCAATGAGCAGTTCTTC.

The V call is TRBV7-6, the J call TRBJ2-1; 10 bases agree with TRBD2. Germline-derived CDR1 and CDR2 are SGHVS and FNYEAQ. The CDR3 contains 17 residues. The V gene end was trimmed by 5 bases and the J gene end by 4 bases; junction bases not matched to a gene: 11. CDR3: CASSASGRAHYYNEQFF. CDR3 DNA sequence: TGTGCCAGCAGCGCAAGCGGGAGGGCCCATTATTACAATGAGCAGTTCTTC.

The count of this clone is one. The chain carries TRBV6-5 and TRBJ2-7; TRBD2 matches 9 bases. The trim removed 4 bases at V and 0 bases at J, leaving 4 bases unmatched. Germline V gene sequence: CDR1 MNHEY, CDR2 SVGAGI. The CDR3 is 15 residues long. The chain's CDR3 is CASSLTSGYSYEQYF. CDR3 nucleotides: TGTGCCAGCAGTTTGACTAGCGGATACTCCTACGAGCAGTACTTC.

The J gene is TRBJ2-7, the V gene TRBV6-5, with D perhaps TRBD1 or TRBD2 (7 bases each). Germline V gene data show CDR1 as MNHEY and CDR2 as SVGAGI. V lost 6 bases and J 0 bases, leaving 15 bases between the germline ends. The CDR3 extends over 15 amino acids. CDR3 sequence (DNA): TGTGCCAGCAGCTCAGGGGGGGCGAGCTCCTACGAGCAGTACTTC. It codes for CASSSGGASSYEQYF.

In this sample, this clone turned up once. As DNA, the CDR3 is TGTGCCAGCAGCCCCGCAGGCTCTGGGGCCAACGTCCTGACTTTC. It encodes CASSPAGSGANVLTF. V and J are TRBV7-9 and TRBJ2-6; D gene uncertain. This CDR3 comprises 15 residues. V was trimmed by 5 bases and J by 0 bases, leaving 8 bases between them. Germline assignment: CDR1 SEHNR and CDR2 FQNEAQ (reference sequence).

The chain has TRBV19 and TRBJ2-1, with 11 bases lining up with TRBD2. Unmatched junction bases numbered 9, after V lost 5 bases and J lost 9 bases. The CDR3 length is 15 residues. CDR1 and CDR2 from the germline V gene are LNHDA and SQIVND (reference sequence). The CDR3 DNA follows: TGTGCCAGTAGTCCCCTGACTAGCGGGATGGGTGAGCAGTTCTTC. Encoded protein: CASSPLTSGMGEQFF.

Details on this clone: One end of the junction fails to match germline, which may point to a read error. The chain recombines TRBV4-3 with TRBJ2-7; no clear D. CDR1 LGHNA and CDR2 YSLEER come from the germline V gene. The CDR3 length is 14 residues. The CDR3: CASSQDRLSYEQYF. CDR3 bases: TGCGCCAGCAGTCAAGACCGGTTATCCTACGAGCAGTACTTC.

V usage is TRBV6-2 or TRBV6-3 and J usage is TRBJ2-7; 7 bases fit TRBD2. J lost 3 bases, V lost 1 base, and 6 bases had no gene match. CDR1 MNHEY and CDR2 SVGEGT come from the germline V gene. This CDR3 has 15 residues. This CDR3 reads CASSYFAGVDYEQYF. The CDR3, as DNA: TGTGCCAGCAGTTACTTTGCGGGAGTAGACTACGAGCAGTACTTC.

J is TRBJ2-1 and V is TRBV11-1; either TRBD1 or TRBD2 may supply D (5 bases each). In germline, CDR1 is SGHAT, CDR2 FQDESV (reference sequence). The CDR3 runs to 12 residues. V lost 1 base to trimming and J lost 10 bases, with 8 bases between them. CDR3 bases: TGTGCCAGCAGCTTAGAAGGGGACGAGCAGTTCTTC. Its protein product is CASSLEGDEQFF.

The chain couples TRBV27 to TRBJ2-1; the D call may be TRBD1 or TRBD2 (6 bases each). The ends were cut back, 8 bases at V and 0 bases at J, with 11 bases in the middle. Germline values: CDR1 MNHEY, CDR2 SMNVEV (reference sequence). The CDR3 loop spans 14 amino acids. The CDR3 bases are TGTGCCAGCTCCGGGGGCAGCTCCTACAATGAGCAGTTCTTC. Protein product: CASSGGSSYNEQFF.

The J gene is TRBJ2-5, the V gene TRBV9; 9 positions match TRBD2. Trimming took 4 bases from V and 5 from J; bases not matched to a gene: 9. CDR1 is SGDLS and CDR2 is YYNGEE in the germline V gene. CDR3 length: 15 residues. CDR3 sequence reads: CASSSGASGMETQYF. In nucleotides, the CDR3 is TGTGCCAGCAGCTCAGGGGCTAGCGGGATGGAGACCCAGTACTTC. The full variable domain, in which reference TRBV9 and TRBJ2-5 provide the parts outside the CDR3, is DSGVTQTPKHLITATGQRVTLRCSPRSGDLSVYWYQQSLDQGLQFLIQYYNGEERAKGNILERFSAQQFPDLHSELNLSSLELGDSALYFCASSSGASGMETQYFGPGTRLLVL.

CDR3 residues: CASSALYEQYF. The DNA of the CDR3 is TGTGCCAGCAGTGCCTTATACGAGCAGTACTTC. The gene calls are TRBV6-4 and TRBJ2-7, with no clear D. Germline-derived CDR1 and CDR2 are MRHNA and SNTAGT. With 4 bases removed from V and 4 bases from J, the gap between germline ends came to 5 bases. There are 11 residues in the CDR3.

This clone was counted once. V gene TRBV20-1 combines with J gene TRBJ1-1; D is possibly TRBD1 (6 bases). V lost 3 bases to trimming and J lost 5 bases, with 16 bases between them. The length of the CDR3 is 14 residues. Germline V gene data show CDR1 as DFQATT and CDR2 as SNEGSKA (reference sequence). The CDR3 sequence: CSASSRGGITEAFF. CDR3 DNA: TGCAGTGCTAGTTCAAGGGGGGGGATAACTGAAGCTTTCTTT.

The chain recombines TRBV7-2 with TRBJ2-2; TRBD2 aligns across 10 bases. J gave up 0 bases and V 6 bases, and 7 bases lay outside the gene matches. CDR3 size: 17 residues. Germline lookup yields CDR1 SGHTA and CDR2 FQGNSA. CDR3 sequence reads: CASRRTSGKTNTGELFF. The CDR3 region has the DNA TGTGCCAGCAGACGGACTAGCGGAAAAACGAACACCGGGGAGCTGTTTTTT.

The chain uses TRBV7-3 and TRBJ2-1; 9 nucleotides line up with TRBD1. The V segment lost 5 bases and the J segment 4 bases; nucleotides outside the gene matches: 6. Per the germline V gene, CDR1 is SGHTA and CDR2 is FQGTGA. This CDR3 has 15 amino acids. CDR3 DNA: TGTGCCAGCAGCCGCGACAGGGGGGAGTACAATGAGCAGTTCTTC. This translates into CASSRDRGEYNEQFF.

The CDR3 protein is CASSLRRLSGRIREQYF. CDR3 coding DNA: TGTGCCAGCAGCTTACGGCGGCTGAGCGGGAGGATTCGCGAGCAGTACTTC. The gene calls are TRBV7-8 and TRBJ2-7; 9 positions agree with TRBD2. Trimming removed 2 bases from V and 6 bases from J; junction bases left unmatched: 14. Germline V gene data show CDR1 as SGHVS and CDR2 as FQNEAQ. The CDR3 totals 17 residues.

The V and J genes are TRBV5-8 and TRBJ2-3; weak D call: TRBD1 (5 bases). Germline V lookup: CDR1 SGHTS, CDR2 YDEGEE. V was shortened by 3 bases and J by 4 bases, with 12 bases between the two germline ends. The CDR3 consists of 14 residues. Here the CDR3 reads CASSWGSRPDTQYF. The CDR3 DNA reads TGTGCCAGCAGCTGGGGCAGCAGGCCAGATACGCAGTATTTT.